This T cell receptor (beta chain) derives from a study of spatial heterogeneity in lung cancer. In TCRdb, the 5' RACE reads were re-called with MiXCR into one record per CDR3 protein. Among roughly 39,000 distinct CDR3 sequences listed, less than 6% were seen once. This clonotype occurred many times. Time point specified: sample taken at primary tumor resection. Whole RNA from tumor, nontumor lung or frozen PBMC was sequenced unsorted. The material was PBMCs, obtained at surgery. The sequence came from a male donor with early-stage non-small cell lung cancer.

The CDR3 region is CASRLPGTAGNEQYF. Written as DNA, the CDR3 is TGTGCCAGCAGACTCCCCGGGACGGCAGGCAACGAGCAGTACTTC. The chain combines TRBV7-2 with TRBJ2-7; tentatively, D is TRBD1 or TRBD2 (5 bases each). Trimming stripped 6 bases from V and 5 bases from J, with 20 bases between. This CDR3 spans 15 amino acids. Germline CDR1 is SGHTA and CDR2 is FQGNSA.